This entry lists 3 T cell receptor beta chains sequenced from one sample in a study of shared clonotypes between healthy human individuals. The assay was immunoSEQ multiplex PCR, and TCRdb's table has in-frame clones only and misses some. The table lists a few million clones, over 85% of them singletons. The specimen sequenced was naive CD4+ T cells from PBMCs. Subset reported: CD45RA+ positively selected. Receptor source: a man aged 18 to 29 in good health. Some clones in this sample may be carry-over from other donors' samples.

The chain couples TRBV18 to TRBJ1-1; 7 bases fit TRBD1. The junction had 2 bases not matched to a gene; V was cut back by 1 base and J by 0 bases. The CDR3 length is 15 residues. Germline V gives CDR1 KGHSH, CDR2 LQKENI. DNA for the CDR3: TGTGCCAGCTCACCACAGGGACAGATGAACACTGAAGCTTTCTTT. It encodes CASSPQGQMNTEAFF.

This sequence joins TRBV6-6 and TRBJ2-3; 9 bases fit TRBD2. The CDR3 runs to 14 residues. The germline V gene has CDR1 MNHNY and CDR2 SVGAGI (reference sequence). V lost 4 bases and J lost 9; bases outside the gene matches: 8. This chain's CDR3 is CASSLSGGTRTQYF. The CDR3 coding sequence is TGTGCCAGCAGTTTAAGCGGGGGGACTAGGACGCAGTATTTT.

The chain carries TRBV27 and TRBJ2-7; 10 positions agree with TRBD1. Per the germline V gene, CDR1 is MNHEY and CDR2 is SMNVEV (reference sequence). The CDR3 covers 18 residues. V lost 2 bases to trimming and J lost 3 bases; unmatched junction nucleotides: 13. DNA for the CDR3: TGTGCCAGCAGTTTACTGGGTTTCCCCGGGACAGGGGACTACGAGCAGTACTTC. Protein sequence: CASSLLGFPGTGDYEQYF.